Included here is one T cell receptor (beta chain) sequence, with context. The antigen is undetermined. The data were obtained in a study of cytomegalovirus exposure and HLA in healthy donors. All donors participated as healthy donors of bone marrow. These donors counted as nominally healthy when sampled, but unrecorded immune exposures were likely. 13 Jbeta primers and 60 Vbeta primers were used for the PCR. Profiling relied on immunoSEQ multiplex PCR, and the TCRdb table lists in-frame clones only, not all of them. Found here are about 190,000 clones, approximately 80% of them singletons; the top ten hold about 2%. Study results and limitations: In an earlier analysis, about 87% or about 30%: the productive usage of most TCR beta V segments. Per a later analysis, HLA-associated TCR beta chains showed more clonal expansion than other, equally common TCR beta chains.

This TCR was recovered from a woman in her thirties in good health and CMV-seronegative. Material for sequencing was PBMCs.

CDR3 nucleotide sequence: TGTGCCAGCTCACCGGGGGGGATAGCAGGGCAGCCCCAGCATTTT. Translating it yields CASSPGGIAGQPQHF. This chain uses TRBV18 with TRBJ1-5; maybe TRBD1 (5 bases). Germline assignment: CDR1 KGHSH and CDR2 LQKENI. This CDR3 has 15 amino acids. V was trimmed by 3 bases and J by 7 bases, leaving 16 bases between them.